This T cell receptor (beta chain) was identified during a study of cytomegalovirus exposure and HLA in healthy donors. Vbeta (60) and Jbeta (13) primers were used in the PCR. As originally analysed: About 11 million shared chains were among the approximately 76 million unique TCR beta chains that a later analysis counted. Generated by immunoSEQ multiplex PCR, the TCRdb table keeps only in-frame clones and is missing some. V and J calls and clone size are given by that table; D and trimming were obtained from the DNA. The sample lists fewer than 85,000 clones, roughly 70% occurring once. The CDR3 contains 17 residues. V gave up 2 bases and J gave up 2 bases, with 18 bases separating them. Per germline, CDR1 SGHVS and CDR2 FNYEAQ. Findings of the study overall: Usually a TCR sequence was rare, but some public TCRs were found in many donors. Listed as cytomegalovirus-associated were 164 TCR beta chains.

A word on this clone: The antigen remains unidentified.

The rearrangement joins TRBV7-6 to TRBJ2-5; D uncertain. Sequenced material: PBMCs. The clonotype comes from a woman between 40 and 50 years old in good health and CMV-seropositive. The CDR3 reads CASSLTPEVGVQETQYF. CDR3 bases: TGTGCCAGCAGCTTAACCCCTGAGGTCGGTGTACAAGAGACCCAGTACTTC. Complete variable domain (other parts from reference TRBV7-6 and TRBJ2-5): GAGVSQSPRYKVTKRGQDVALRCDPISGHVSLYWYRQALGQGPEFLTYFNYEAQQDKSGLPNDRFSAERPEGSISTLTIQRTEQRDSAMYRCASSLTPEVGVQETQYFGPGTRLLVL.